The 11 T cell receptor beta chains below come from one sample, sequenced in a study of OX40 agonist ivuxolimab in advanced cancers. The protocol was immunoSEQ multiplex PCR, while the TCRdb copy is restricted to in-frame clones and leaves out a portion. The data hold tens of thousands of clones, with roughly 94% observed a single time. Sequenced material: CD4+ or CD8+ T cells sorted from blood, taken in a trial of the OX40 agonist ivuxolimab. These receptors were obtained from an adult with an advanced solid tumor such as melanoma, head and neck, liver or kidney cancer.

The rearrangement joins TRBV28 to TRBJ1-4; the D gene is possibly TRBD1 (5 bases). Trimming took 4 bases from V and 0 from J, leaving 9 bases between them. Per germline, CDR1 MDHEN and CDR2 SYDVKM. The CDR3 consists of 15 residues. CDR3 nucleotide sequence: TGTGCCAGCAGTTGGGGCAAAGCAACTAATGAAAAACTGTTTTTT. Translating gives CASSWGKATNEKLFF.

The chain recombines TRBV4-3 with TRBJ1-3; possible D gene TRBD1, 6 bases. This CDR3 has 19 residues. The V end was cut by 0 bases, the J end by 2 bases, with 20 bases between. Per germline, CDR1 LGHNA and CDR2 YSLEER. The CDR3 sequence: CASSQDLIMRGTPGNTIYF. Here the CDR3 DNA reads TGCGCCAGCAGCCAAGATCTAATCATGAGGGGGACTCCTGGAAACACCATATATTTT.

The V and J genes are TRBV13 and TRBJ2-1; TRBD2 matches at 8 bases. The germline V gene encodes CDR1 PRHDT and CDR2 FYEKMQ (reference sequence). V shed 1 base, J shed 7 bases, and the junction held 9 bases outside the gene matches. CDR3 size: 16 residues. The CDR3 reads CASSLEVQREKNEQFF. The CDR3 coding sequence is TGTGCCAGCAGCTTAGAAGTCCAGCGGGAGAAAAATGAGCAGTTCTTC.

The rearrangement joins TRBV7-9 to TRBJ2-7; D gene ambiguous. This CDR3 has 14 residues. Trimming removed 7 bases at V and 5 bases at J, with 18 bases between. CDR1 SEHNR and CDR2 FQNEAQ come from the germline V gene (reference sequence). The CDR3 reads CASTPEDSPDEQYF. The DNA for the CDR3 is TGTGCCAGCACCCCAGAGGATTCGCCGGACGAGCAGTACTTC.

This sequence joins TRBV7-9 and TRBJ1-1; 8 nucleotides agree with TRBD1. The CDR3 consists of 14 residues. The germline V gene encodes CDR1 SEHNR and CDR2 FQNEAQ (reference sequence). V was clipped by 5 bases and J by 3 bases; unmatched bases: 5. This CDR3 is CASSDRDRYTEAFF. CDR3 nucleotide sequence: TGTGCCAGCAGCGACCGGGACAGGTACACTGAAGCTTTCTTT.

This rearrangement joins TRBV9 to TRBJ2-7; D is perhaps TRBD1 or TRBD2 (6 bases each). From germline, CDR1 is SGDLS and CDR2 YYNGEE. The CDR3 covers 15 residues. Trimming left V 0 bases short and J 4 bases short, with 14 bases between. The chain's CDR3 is CASSVGPGGGYEQYF. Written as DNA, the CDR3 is TGTGCCAGCAGCGTAGGGCCCGGGGGCGGGTACGAGCAGTACTTC. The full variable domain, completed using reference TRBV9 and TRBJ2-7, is DSGVTQTPKHLITATGQRVTLRCSPRSGDLSVYWYQQSLDQGLQFLIQYYNGEERAKGNILERFSAQQFPDLHSELNLSSLELGDSALYFCASSVGPGGGYEQYFGPGTRLTVT.

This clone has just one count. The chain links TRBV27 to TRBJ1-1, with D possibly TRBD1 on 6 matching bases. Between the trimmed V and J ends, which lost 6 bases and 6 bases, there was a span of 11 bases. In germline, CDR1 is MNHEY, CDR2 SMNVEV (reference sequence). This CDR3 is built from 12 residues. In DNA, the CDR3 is TGTGCCAGCAGGGACAGAAGCGCTGAAGCTTTCTTT. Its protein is CASRDRSAEAFF.

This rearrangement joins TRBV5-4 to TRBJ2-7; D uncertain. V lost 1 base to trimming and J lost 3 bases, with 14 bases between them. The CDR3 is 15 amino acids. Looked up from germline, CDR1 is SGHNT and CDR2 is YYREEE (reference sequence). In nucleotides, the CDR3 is TGTGCCAGCAGCTTGTCGAACACCGGCGACTACGAGCAGTACTTC. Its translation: CASSLSNTGDYEQYF.

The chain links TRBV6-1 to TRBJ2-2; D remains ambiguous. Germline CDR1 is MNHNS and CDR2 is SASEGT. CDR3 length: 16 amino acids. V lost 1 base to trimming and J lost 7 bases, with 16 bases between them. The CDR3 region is CASSEVDSSSYGELFF. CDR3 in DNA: TGTGCCAGCAGTGAAGTTGACTCGTCTAGTTACGGGGAGCTGTTTTTT.

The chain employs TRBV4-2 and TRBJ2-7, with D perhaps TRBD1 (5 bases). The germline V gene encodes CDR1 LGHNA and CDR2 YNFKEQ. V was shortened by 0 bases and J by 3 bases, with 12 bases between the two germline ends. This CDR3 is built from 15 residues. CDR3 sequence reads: CASSQEWQGHYEQYF. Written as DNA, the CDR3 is TGTGCCAGCAGCCAAGAATGGCAGGGCCACTACGAGCAGTACTTC.

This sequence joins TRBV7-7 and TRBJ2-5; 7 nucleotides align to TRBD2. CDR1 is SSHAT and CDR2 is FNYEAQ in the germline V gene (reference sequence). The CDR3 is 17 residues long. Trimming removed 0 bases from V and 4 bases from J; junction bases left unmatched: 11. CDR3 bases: TGTGCCAGCAGCTTAGCGGATCCAGCGGGGACGGGAGAGACCCAGTACTTC. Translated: CASSLADPAGTGETQYF.